A selection of T cell receptor beta chains follows, all from one sample in a study of blood T cell repertoires in COVID-19. Here immunoSEQ multiplex PCR was the method, and the copy in TCRdb shows in-frame clones only, minus some. The sample gives about 170,000 clones, around four fifths of which show up once; around 8.9% is in the top ten. Sequences were obtained from peripheral blood. The receptors shown here come from an elderly woman with COVID-19, enrolled during active disease. CDR3s include the opening cysteine and the closing phenylalanine or tryptophan. Fields, in order: CDR3 protein, CDR3 DNA, J gene, D gene, CDR3 length, clone size, V gene. D genes are given only for firm matches. Clone sizes are given selectively: once, few, many, or a class where the clone is expanded.

CDR3aa: CASSLGGAFAGGDTQYF
CDR3nt: TGTGCCAGCAGCCTGGGAGGGGCCTTCGCCGGGGGAGATACGCAGTATTTT
j_gene: TRBJ2-3
d_gene: TRBD2
len: 17
abundance: -
v_gene: TRBV7-2

CDR3aa: CASSQGPDRGYYGYTF
CDR3nt: TGCGCCAGCAGCCAGGGCCCAGACAGGGGTTACTATGGCTACACCTTC
j_gene: TRBJ1-2
d_gene: TRBD1
len: 16
abundance: -
v_gene: TRBV4-1

CDR3aa: CASGEGANYGYTF
CDR3nt: TGTGCCAGCGGGGAGGGGGCTAACTATGGCTACACCTTC
j_gene: TRBJ1-2
d_gene: -
len: 13
abundance: -
v_gene: TRBV6-6

CDR3aa: CASSGPQGQGRRKLFF
CDR3nt: TGTGCCAGCAGCGGCCCTCAAGGACAGGGGCGACGGAAACTGTTTTTT
j_gene: TRBJ1-4
d_gene: TRBD1
len: 16
abundance: -
v_gene: TRBV9

CDR3aa: CASSGTGRYEQYF
CDR3nt: TGTGCCAGCAGCGGGACAGGGCGGTACGAGCAGTACTTC
j_gene: TRBJ2-7
d_gene: TRBD1
len: 13
abundance: -
v_gene: TRBV11-2

CDR3aa: CASSEYPSGNSGNTIYF
CDR3nt: TGTGCCAGCAGTGAATATCCCTCAGGCAACTCTGGAAACACCATATATTTT
j_gene: TRBJ1-3
d_gene: -
len: 17
abundance: -
v_gene: TRBV25-1

CDR3aa: CASSDPPGTGYGYTF
CDR3nt: TGTGCCAGCAGTGACCCACCCGGGACAGGCTATGGCTACACCTTC
j_gene: TRBJ1-2
d_gene: TRBD1
len: 15
abundance: -
v_gene: TRBV6-1

CDR3aa: CASSLGDSYGYTF
CDR3nt: TGCGCCAGCAGCTTGGGGGACTCCTATGGCTACACCTTC
j_gene: TRBJ1-2
d_gene: -
len: 13
abundance: -
v_gene: TRBV5-1

CDR3aa: CASSQGGGHNNEQFF
CDR3nt: TGCGCCAGCAGCCAGGGCGGGGGGCATAACAATGAGCAGTTCTTC
j_gene: TRBJ2-1
d_gene: TRBD2
len: 15
abundance: -
v_gene: TRBV4-1

CDR3aa: CASSLERGTGELFF
CDR3nt: TGCGCCAGCAGCTTGGAACGCGGCACCGGGGAGCTGTTTTTT
j_gene: TRBJ2-2
d_gene: -
len: 14
abundance: once
v_gene: TRBV5-1

CDR3aa: CASTVVGGPSYEQYF
CDR3nt: TGTGCCAGCACCGTAGTCGGGGGGCCGAGCTACGAGCAGTACTTC
j_gene: TRBJ2-7
d_gene: -
len: 15
abundance: once
v_gene: TRBV7-8

CDR3aa: CASSGEVGGAAQHF
CDR3nt: TGTGCCAGCAGCGGTGAGGTCGGCGGCGCAGCCCAGCATTTT
j_gene: TRBJ1-5
d_gene: -
len: 14
abundance: -
v_gene: TRBV4-2

CDR3aa: CASSHQPGQVNTEAFF
CDR3nt: TGTGCCAGCAGCCATCAGCCGGGACAAGTTAACACTGAAGCTTTCTTT
j_gene: TRBJ1-1
d_gene: -
len: 16
abundance: few
v_gene: TRBV3-1/TRBV3-2

CDR3aa: CASSRGGLPYEQYF
CDR3nt: TGTGCCAGTAGTAGAGGGGGCCTTCCCTACGAGCAGTACTTC
j_gene: TRBJ2-7
d_gene: TRBD1
len: 14
abundance: -
v_gene: TRBV19

CDR3aa: CASSPSGQPGRPQHF
CDR3nt: TGTGCCAGCAGCCCAAGCGGACAGCCGGGCCGCCCCCAGCATTTT
j_gene: TRBJ1-5
d_gene: -
len: 15
abundance: once
v_gene: TRBV9

CDR3aa: CASSRGATNADGYTF
CDR3nt: TGCGCCAGCAGCCGCGGCGCTACAAATGCTGATGGCTACACCTTC
j_gene: TRBJ1-2
d_gene: -
len: 15
abundance: -
v_gene: TRBV5-1

CDR3aa: CASSNSPGGTEAFF
CDR3nt: TGTGCCAGTAGTAACTCGCCGGGGGGCACTGAAGCTTTCTTT
j_gene: TRBJ1-1
d_gene: -
len: 14
abundance: -
v_gene: TRBV19

CDR3aa: CASSRGGGNNSPLHF
CDR3nt: TGTGCCAGCAGTCGCGGTGGGGGGAATAATTCACCCCTCCACTTT
j_gene: TRBJ1-6
d_gene: -
len: 15
abundance: -
v_gene: TRBV2

CDR3aa: CATGTSGYNEQFF
CDR3nt: TGTGCAACAGGCACTAGCGGTTACAATGAGCAGTTCTTC
j_gene: TRBJ2-1
d_gene: TRBD2
len: 13
abundance: -
v_gene: TRBV28

CDR3aa: CASSPRSGAYNEQFF
CDR3nt: TGTGCCAGCAGTCCTCGTAGCGGGGCGTACAATGAGCAGTTCTTC
j_gene: TRBJ2-1
d_gene: TRBD2
len: 15
abundance: -
v_gene: TRBV6-4

CDR3aa: CASSYTGGGGELFF
CDR3nt: TGTGCCAGCAGTTATACCGGAGGAGGCGGGGAGCTGTTTTTT
j_gene: TRBJ2-2
d_gene: -
len: 14
abundance: -
v_gene: TRBV2

CDR3aa: CASSQGQEYNEQFF
CDR3nt: TGTGCCAGCTCACAGGGACAGGAGTACAATGAGCAGTTCTTC
j_gene: TRBJ2-1
d_gene: TRBD1
len: 14
abundance: once
v_gene: TRBV11-3

CDR3aa: CASSGRDSLNSPLHF
CDR3nt: TGTGCCAGCAGCGGCCGGGACAGCCTCAATTCACCCCTCCACTTT
j_gene: TRBJ1-6
d_gene: TRBD1
len: 15
abundance: -
v_gene: TRBV9

CDR3aa: CASSSGGTGDYGYTF
CDR3nt: TGTGCCAGCAGTTCCGGAGGGACAGGGGACTATGGCTACACCTTC
j_gene: TRBJ1-2
d_gene: TRBD1
len: 15
abundance: -
v_gene: TRBV28

CDR3aa: CASAQGGNTIYF
CDR3nt: TGTGCCAGCGCGCAGGGCGGAAACACCATATATTTT
j_gene: TRBJ1-3
d_gene: -
len: 12
abundance: -
v_gene: TRBV2

CDR3aa: CASSFGGSGEQFF
CDR3nt: TGCGCCAGCAGCTTTGGGGGGTCGGGTGAGCAGTTCTTC
j_gene: TRBJ2-1
d_gene: -
len: 13
abundance: -
v_gene: TRBV5-1

CDR3aa: CASSRTGGNQPQHF
CDR3nt: TGTGCCAGCAGTCGGACCGGAGGGAATCAGCCCCAGCATTTT
j_gene: TRBJ1-5
d_gene: -
len: 14
abundance: once
v_gene: TRBV6-6

CDR3aa: CASSARVYRDNSPLHF
CDR3nt: TGTGCCAGCAGTGCTCGGGTTTACAGGGATAATTCACCCCTCCACTTT
j_gene: TRBJ1-6
d_gene: -
len: 16
abundance: -
v_gene: TRBV6-1

CDR3aa: CASSQIGGWPKETQYF
CDR3nt: TGTGCCAGCAGCCAAATTGGAGGTTGGCCCAAAGAGACCCAGTACTTC
j_gene: TRBJ2-5
d_gene: -
len: 16
abundance: -
v_gene: TRBV3-1/TRBV3-2

CDR3aa: CASSEARNQPQHF
CDR3nt: TGTGCCAGCAGTGAAGCGCGAAATCAGCCCCAGCATTTT
j_gene: TRBJ1-5
d_gene: -
len: 13
abundance: -
v_gene: TRBV6-1

CDR3aa: CASSIWGGNTEAFF
CDR3nt: TGTGCCAGTAGTATATGGGGAGGGAACACTGAAGCTTTCTTT
j_gene: TRBJ1-1
d_gene: -
len: 14
abundance: once
v_gene: TRBV19

CDR3aa: CASQRLGGGVQETQYF
CDR3nt: TGTGCCAGCCAGAGACTAGGCGGAGGGGTCCAAGAGACCCAGTACTTC
j_gene: TRBJ2-5
d_gene: -
len: 16
abundance: -
v_gene: TRBV28

CDR3aa: CASTLRGSTEAFF
CDR3nt: TGTGCCAGCACCCTGCGGGGGAGCACTGAAGCTTTCTTT
j_gene: TRBJ1-1
d_gene: -
len: 13
abundance: few
v_gene: TRBV6-5

CDR3aa: CASSYPSGGLQETQYF
CDR3nt: TGTGCCAGCAGTTACCCCAGCGGGGGGCTCCAAGAGACCCAGTACTTC
j_gene: TRBJ2-5
d_gene: TRBD2
len: 16
abundance: -
v_gene: TRBV6-2/TRBV6-3

CDR3aa: CASLSGRAGDEQFF
CDR3nt: TGTGCCAGCCTTAGCGGGAGGGCCGGGGATGAGCAGTTCTTC
j_gene: TRBJ2-1
d_gene: TRBD2
len: 14
abundance: -
v_gene: TRBV5-4

CDR3aa: CASSRDTYEQYF
CDR3nt: TGTGCCAGCAGCCGGGACACCTACGAGCAGTACTTC
j_gene: TRBJ2-7
d_gene: -
len: 12
abundance: -
v_gene: TRBV5-4

CDR3aa: CAITGGQDFNYGYTF
CDR3nt: TGTGCCATCACCGGGGGACAGGACTTTAACTATGGCTACACCTTC
j_gene: TRBJ1-2
d_gene: TRBD1
len: 15
abundance: -
v_gene: TRBV10-3

CDR3aa: CASSVEGGDSYEQYF
CDR3nt: TGTGCCAGCAGCGTAGAGGGAGGGGACTCCTACGAGCAGTACTTC
j_gene: TRBJ2-7
d_gene: TRBD2
len: 15
abundance: -
v_gene: TRBV9

CDR3aa: CASSSYGGEDTGELFF
CDR3nt: TGTGCCAGCAGCTCCTACGGGGGGGAGGACACCGGGGAGCTGTTTTTT
j_gene: TRBJ2-2
d_gene: TRBD2
len: 16
abundance: -
v_gene: TRBV5-5

CDR3aa: CASSQVLDTRGYGYTF
CDR3nt: TGTGCCAGCAGCCAAGTTTTGGACACGCGAGGCTATGGCTACACCTTC
j_gene: TRBJ1-2
d_gene: -
len: 16
abundance: -
v_gene: TRBV3-1/TRBV3-2